The rows below give T cell receptor beta chains drawn from one sample of a study of T cell repertoires in cytomegalovirus infection. TCRdb ran MiXCR on the reads and lists one entry per CDR3 protein. The sample has approximately 730,000 distinct CDR3 sequences, almost 30% seen once. Their specific antigens are unknown. The source material was cultured CD8+ T cells from PBMCs, sampled from culture after CMV antigen stimulation. All receptors come from a human donor in good health (CMV status not recorded). Some clones in this sample may be carry-over from other donors' samples. CDR3s include the opening cysteine and the closing phenylalanine or tryptophan. The D gene is left open where the match is weak. Clone size is given for some rows only: seen once, a few or many times, or a class if the clone is expanded.

>TRBV7-9|TRBJ1-1|few|NA
CASTFGGNTEAFF
TGTGCCAGCACCTTTGGGGGGAACACTGAAGCTTTCTTT
>TRBV12-3/TRBV12-4|TRBJ1-6|NA|TRBD1
CASSRTGGYNSPLHF
TGTGCCAGCAGTCGGACAGGGGGCTATAATTCACCCCTCCACTTT
>TRBV20-1|TRBJ2-1|NA|TRBD1
CSARGDRGIYEQFF
TGCAGTGCCCGGGGTGACAGGGGGATCTATGAGCAGTTCTTC
>TRBV13|TRBJ1-2|NA|NA
CASSSINGGPQDSRNYGYTF
TGTGCCAGCAGCAGCATAAATGGAGGACCCCAGGACAGTCGAAACTATGGCTACACCTTC
>TRBV9|TRBJ1-1|few|NA
CASSVGIYTEAFF
TGTGCCAGCAGCGTAGGCATCTACACTGAAGCTTTCTTT
>TRBV6-5|TRBJ1-2|NA|NA
CASSYYQGQTYGYTF
TGTGCCAGCAGTTACTACCAGGGCCAAACCTATGGCTACACCTTC
>TRBV6-1|TRBJ2-5|few|NA
CASSYDSSPSQYF
TGTGCCAGCAGTTACGACTCGTCCCCGTCCCAGTACTTC
>TRBV19|TRBJ1-5|NA|TRBD1
CASSWTGAGNQPQHF
TGTGCCAGTAGCTGGACAGGGGCCGGTAATCAGCCCCAGCATTTT
>TRBV7-6|TRBJ2-1|many|NA
CASSLLTGSSYNEQFF
TGTGCCAGCAGCTTACTAACAGGGAGTTCCTACAATGAGCAGTTCTTC
>TRBV24-1|TRBJ2-7|NA|TRBD2
CATSDLGLAGEPCYEQYF
TGTGCCACCAGTGATTTGGGACTAGCGGGGGAACCGTGCTACGAGCAGTACTTC
>TRBV27|TRBJ2-1|NA|TRBD2
CASGLSGGANEQFF
TGTGCCAGCGGGCTAAGCGGGGGGGCAAATGAGCAGTTCTTC
>TRBV10-3|TRBJ2-3|few|TRBD2
CAISEPEARSGSTDTQYF
TGTGCCATCAGTGAGCCCGAGGCCCGTAGCGGGAGCACAGATACGCAGTATTTT
>TRBV6-5|TRBJ1-5|NA|TRBD1
CASSRPPGGDSNQPQHF
TGTGCCAGCAGCCGGCCCCCAGGGGGCGACAGCAATCAGCCCCAGCATTTT
>TRBV7-3|TRBJ2-5|NA|NA
CASSEGIQETQYF
TGTGCCAGCAGCGAGGGGATCCAAGAGACCCAGTACTTC
>TRBV12-3/TRBV12-4|TRBJ1-5|few|NA
CASSEQGLQPQHF
TGTGCCAGCAGTGAACAGGGTTTGCAGCCCCAGCATTTT
>TRBV5-4|TRBJ1-4|many|TRBD1
CASSSGQGKEKLFF
TGTGCCAGCAGCAGCGGACAGGGGAAGGAAAAACTGTTTTTT
>TRBV14|TRBJ1-5|few|NA
CASSQDSQPQHF
TGTGCCAGCAGCCAAGATTCCCAGCCCCAGCATTTT
>TRBV10-2|TRBJ1-2|few|NA
CASSESRGYEGGYTF
TGCGCCAGCAGTGAGTCAAGAGGGTATGAAGGCGGGTACACCTTC
>TRBV11-2|TRBJ1-5|NA|TRBD1
CASSLGGGYGQPQHF
TGTGCCAGCAGCTTAGGAGGGGGCTACGGTCAGCCCCAGCATTTT
>TRBV27|TRBJ1-2|NA|NA
CASSLLGAATSNYGYTF
TGTGCCAGCAGTTTATTAGGGGCAGCCACTTCTAACTATGGCTACACCTTC
>TRBV7-9|TRBJ2-5|NA|NA
CASSLDTGETQYF
TGTGCCAGCAGCTTAGATACAGGAGAGACCCAGTACTTC
>TRBV7-9|TRBJ2-2|few|NA
CASSFLKSSWDTGELFF
TGTGCCAGCAGCTTCCTCAAATCTAGCTGGGACACCGGGGAGCTGTTTTTT
>TRBV7-2|TRBJ2-5|NA|TRBD2
CASSLELAGGPGETQYF
TGTGCCAGCAGCTTAGAACTAGCGGGGGGGCCGGGCGAGACCCAGTACTTC
>TRBV9|TRBJ2-7|few|TRBD2
CASSVGEAGYHYEQYF
TGTGCCAGCAGCGTAGGAGAAGCGGGGTACCACTACGAGCAGTACTTC
>TRBV5-6|TRBJ2-1|few|NA
CASSFEGSHVYEQFF
TGTGCCAGCAGCTTTGAGGGTTCCCACGTTTATGAGCAGTTCTTC
>TRBV7-8|TRBJ1-2|NA|NA
CASSSTRVAGYTF
TGTGCCAGCAGCTCCACCCGAGTGGCGGGCTACACCTTC
>TRBV27|TRBJ1-6|few|TRBD1
CASSVSGGNSPLHF
TGTGCCAGCAGTGTGTCAGGGGGTAATTCACCCCTCCACTTT
>TRBV2|TRBJ1-5|once|NA
CASTRTVDQPQHF
TGTGCCAGCACCCGGACTGTGGATCAGCCCCAGCATTTT
>TRBV6-6|TRBJ2-3|NA|NA
CASSYSDGGGPKDTQYF
TGTGCCAGCAGTTACTCCGATGGGGGGGGGCCGAAAGATACGCAGTATTTT
>TRBV20-1|TRBJ1-1|NA|NA
CSATGGLEPFF
TGCAGTGCCACGGGGGGCCTGGAGCCTTTCTTT
>TRBV7-9|TRBJ2-1|NA|NA
CASSPRTANNEQFF
TGTGCCAGCAGCCCGCGGACAGCCAACAATGAGCAGTTCTTC
>TRBV11-2|TRBJ1-1|NA|NA
CASSRTPTMNTKAFF
TGTGCCAGCAGCCGTACTCCCACCATGAACACTAAAGCTTTCTTT
>TRBV20-1|TRBJ2-5|NA|TRBD2
CSARRSGLAGAETQYF
TGCAGTGCTAGACGCTCGGGACTAGCGGGTGCAGAGACCCAGTACTTC
>TRBV19|TRBJ1-2|NA|TRBD1
CASSISGSGQEYYGYTF
TGTGCCAGTAGTATATCGGGCTCGGGACAGGAGTACTATGGCTACACCTTC
>TRBV11-1|TRBJ2-3|few|NA
CASSDERDTQYF
TGTGCCAGCAGCGATGAGAGAGATACGCAGTATTTT
>TRBV10-3|TRBJ2-5|few|TRBD1
CAISDDRGGEETQYF
TGTGCCATCAGTGATGACAGGGGAGGTGAGGAGACCCAGTACTTC
>TRBV14|TRBJ1-1|NA|NA
CASSPYRPEAFF
TGTGCCAGCAGCCCATACAGACCTGAAGCTTTCTTT
>TRBV10-3|TRBJ1-5|NA|TRBD1
CAISESGFEGARSQPQHF
TGTGCCATCAGTGAGTCGGGGTTCGAGGGGGCGAGAAGTCAGCCCCAGCATTTT
>TRBV6-1|TRBJ1-1|NA|NA
CASSEERGATHTEAFF
TGTGCCAGCAGTGAAGAGCGGGGGGCGACGCACACTGAAGCTTTCTTT
>TRBV10-3|TRBJ2-7|NA|TRBD2
CAISEFRTSGGLYEQYF
TGTGCCATCAGTGAGTTTAGGACTAGCGGGGGTCTCTACGAGCAGTACTTC
>TRBV5-8|TRBJ1-1|few|TRBD1
CASSLADRAFTEAFF
TGTGCCAGCAGCTTGGCGGACAGGGCTTTCACTGAAGCTTTCTTT
>TRBV27|TRBJ2-1|NA|TRBD2
CASSSGGRIEQFF
TGTGCCAGCAGTAGCGGGGGGCGTATTGAGCAGTTCTTC
>TRBV5-5|TRBJ1-4|few|NA
CASSRWQGETNEKLFF
TGTGCCAGCAGCAGGTGGCAGGGCGAGACTAATGAAAAACTGTTTTTT
>TRBV27|TRBJ2-3|few|TRBD2
CASIRRGGLMDTQYF
TGTGCCAGTATAAGGCGGGGGGGCCTCATGGATACGCAGTATTTT
>TRBV7-9|TRBJ2-1|NA|NA
CASSSLGGPGNEQFF
TGTGCCAGCAGCTCCCTCGGGGGGCCGGGCAATGAGCAGTTCTTC
>TRBV12-3/TRBV12-4|TRBJ2-1|NA|NA
CASSLPRSLSGYNEQFF
TGTGCCAGCAGTTTACCCCGCTCCCTTAGCGGCTACAATGAGCAGTTCTTC
>TRBV5-6|TRBJ1-1|many|NA
CASSYSKTGDRHPKVEDGTEAFF
TGTGCCAGCAGCTACTCTAAAACCGGAGACAGGCATCCGAAGGTCGAGGACGGCACTGAAGCTTTCTTT
>TRBV5-6|TRBJ2-7|NA|TRBD1
CASSWTGQGSSYEQYF
TGTGCCAGCAGCTGGACAGGACAGGGAAGCTCCTACGAGCAGTACTTC
>TRBV27|TRBJ1-2|NA|NA
CASSFGPGDYGYTF
TGTGCCAGCAGTTTTGGGCCTGGGGACTATGGCTACACCTTC
>TRBV19|TRBJ1-1|once|NA
CASSIGPVRNTEAFF
TGTGCCAGTAGTATAGGGCCCGTAAGGAACACTGAAGCTTTCTTT
>TRBV25-1|TRBJ2-2|NA|NA
CASSQQLGRNTGELFF
TGTGCCAGCAGTCAGCAGTTGGGCCGAAACACCGGGGAGCTGTTTTTT
>TRBV6-1|TRBJ1-1|NA|TRBD1
CASRYRDRGTEAFF
TGTGCCAGCAGGTACCGGGACAGGGGTACTGAAGCTTTCTTT
>TRBV19|TRBJ1-5|NA|NA
CASAGLEDSNQPQHF
TGTGCCAGTGCAGGACTAGAGGATAGCAATCAGCCCCAGCATTTT